These 21 T cell receptor beta chains were all obtained from the same sample, sequenced in a study of blood T cell repertoires in COVID-19. Some clones are missing from TCRdb's copy, which holds only in-frame ones; the method was immunoSEQ multiplex PCR. The sample has fewer than 20,000 clones; roughly 76% are singletons. The sample taken for sequencing was peripheral blood. The receptors were gathered from a man aged 65-85 years with active or convalescent COVID-19.

The table lists this clone with a count of one. The chain uses TRBV7-8 and TRBJ2-3; 10 bases are shared with TRBD2. CDR3 length: 16 amino acids. V shed 5 bases and J 2 bases; nucleotides not matched to a gene: 7. Germline CDR1 SGHVS, CDR2 FQNEAQ. The CDR3 loop reads CASSPLAGANTDTQYF. CDR3 nucleotides: TGTGCCAGCAGCCCCCTAGCGGGGGCCAACACAGATACGCAGTATTTT. The full variable domain, in which reference TRBV7-8 and TRBJ2-3 provide the parts outside the CDR3, is GAGVSQSPRYKVAKRGQDVALRCDPISGHVSLFWYQQALGQGPEFLTYFQNEAQLDKSGLPSDRFFAERPEGSVSTLKIQRTQQEDSAVYLCASSPLAGANTDTQYFGPGTRLTVL.

The V call is TRBV4-1, the J call TRBJ1-4, with D hard to call. The germline CDR1 and CDR2 sequences are MGHRA and YSYEKL. The germline V and J ends were trimmed by 4 bases and 0 bases, with 6 bases remaining between them. The CDR3 has 14 residues. The CDR3 region is CASSPGATNEKLFF. CDR3 DNA: TGCGCCAGCAGCCCGGGTGCAACTAATGAAAAACTGTTTTTT.

A few counts support this clone. The chain combines TRBV4-1 with TRBJ2-1; TRBD2 matches 7 bases. Germline V gives CDR1 MGHRA, CDR2 YSYEKL. The V segment lost 1 base and the J segment 10 bases; nucleotides outside the gene matches: 10. CDR3 length equals 15 residues. CDR3 bases: TGCGCCAGCAGCCAAGTGTGGGAGGGTACTTTCGAGCAGTTCTTC. Encoded protein: CASSQVWEGTFEQFF.

This clone has more than one count but fewer than ten. The chain carries TRBV29-1 and TRBJ1-2, with a weak D call TRBD1 (6 bases). Germline V gene lookup returns CDR1 SQVTM and CDR2 ANQGSEA. V was shortened by 8 bases and J by 5 bases, with 24 bases between the two germline ends. The CDR3 is 15 residues long. CDR3 nucleotides: TGCAGCTCTTCCCGGGACACCAGAAGTCCGTATGGCTACACCTTC. It codes for CSSSRDTRSPYGYTF.

The J gene is TRBJ2-5, the V gene TRBV6-1; 9 bases map to TRBD2. CDR1 MNHNS and CDR2 SASEGT come from the germline V gene. V dropped 4 bases and J dropped 4; count of bases not matched to a gene: 13. CDR3 length: 17 amino acids. CDR3 sequence: CASSGSTSGRQGETQYF. The CDR3 DNA reads TGTGCCAGCAGTGGCTCGACTAGCGGAAGACAAGGAGAGACCCAGTACTTC.

The chain carries TRBV5-4 and TRBJ2-1, with 8 nucleotides matching TRBD2. There are 18 residues in the CDR3. J gave up 2 bases and V 0 bases, and 10 bases lay outside the gene matches. Germline V lookup: CDR1 SGHNT, CDR2 YYREEE (reference sequence). The CDR3 protein is CASSLELSSGFPYNEQFF. The CDR3 DNA sequence: TGTGCCAGCAGCTTGGAACTTTCTAGCGGGTTTCCCTACAATGAGCAGTTCTTC.

There are a few counts of this clone. The chain joins TRBV6-5 to TRBJ1-2; no clear D gene. V lost 10 bases to trimming and J lost 4 bases, with 7 bases between them. The CDR3 has 10 residues. Looked up from germline, CDR1 is MNHEY and CDR2 is SVGAGI. The CDR3 DNA reads as TGTGCCACCAAGCTCTATGGCTACACCTTC. Amino acid sequence: CATKLYGYTF.

This clone is labeled medium-sized. V is TRBV4-3 and J is TRBJ1-6; possible D gene TRBD1, 5 bases. Germline V gene lookup returns CDR1 LGHNA and CDR2 YSLEER. V lost 1 base to trimming and J lost 9 bases, with 7 bases between them. This CDR3 is 13 amino acids long. The CDR3 bases are TGCGCCAGCAGCCAAGGGGGGGGTTCACCCCTCCACTTT. It encodes CASSQGGGSPLHF.

This rearrangement joins TRBV11-2 to TRBJ2-1; 9 nucleotides line up with TRBD2. CDR1 and CDR2 from the germline V gene are SGHAT and FQNNGV. CDR3 length: 15 residues. Trimming took 5 bases from V and 3 from J; bases not matched to a gene: 5. The CDR3 loop reads CASSPLTSGYNEQFF. In DNA, the CDR3 is TGTGCCAGCAGCCCCTTGACTAGCGGCTACAATGAGCAGTTCTTC.

V and J are TRBV27 and TRBJ1-1, with D hard to call. With 0 bases removed from V and 1 base from J, the gap between germline ends came to 9 bases. Per germline, CDR1 MNHEY and CDR2 SMNVEV (reference sequence). This CDR3 region has 15 residues. CDR3 amino acids: CASSLSLRSNTEAFF. Written as DNA, the CDR3 is TGTGCCAGCAGTTTATCTCTCAGATCGAACACTGAAGCTTTCTTT.

The V gene is TRBV7-2, the J gene TRBJ2-5; 8 bases map to TRBD2. CDR1 and CDR2 (germline): SGHTA, FQGNSA. This CDR3 has 15 residues. J was trimmed by 2 bases and V by 3 bases; bases with no gene match: 5. The CDR3 here is CASSFYSGEQETQYF. The CDR3 region has the DNA TGTGCCAGCAGCTTCTATAGCGGGGAGCAAGAGACCCAGTACTTC. Together with reference TRBV7-2 and TRBJ2-5, the CDR3 gives the full variable domain: GAGVSQSPSNKVTEKGKDVELRCDPISGHTALYWYRQSLGQGLEFLIYFQGNSAPDKSGLPSDRFSAERTGGSVSTLTIQRTQQEDSAVYLCASSFYSGEQETQYFGPGTRLLVL.

The chain employs TRBV4-2 and TRBJ2-5; 7 bases line up with TRBD2. V was pared by 2 bases and J by 9 bases, with 3 bases of the junction left unmatched. The germline gives CDR1 LGHNA, CDR2 YNFKEQ. CDR3 size: 12 residues. CDR3 sequence reads: CASSQMGGSQYF. The CDR3 DNA is TGTGCCAGCAGCCAAATGGGGGGGTCCCAGTACTTC.

The rearrangement joins TRBV2 to TRBJ2-6; D unresolved. Per germline, CDR1 SNHLY and CDR2 FYNNEI. The CDR3 is made up of 14 amino acids. V lost 6 bases, J lost 0 bases, and 6 bases lay in between. The CDR3 here is CASSDFSGANVLTF. CDR3 bases: TGTGCCAGCAGCGACTTCTCTGGGGCCAACGTCCTGACTTTC.

This chain uses TRBV29-1 with TRBJ2-7; TRBD1 aligns across 7 bases. The CDR3 contains 14 residues. Germline V CDR1 and CDR2: SQVTM, ANQGSEA. The V and J ends lost 3 bases and 2 bases, in that order; junction bases with no gene match: 7. This CDR3 is CSVDSGDSTYEQYF. The CDR3 DNA reads as TGCAGCGTTGATTCCGGGGACAGTACCTACGAGCAGTACTTC.

The chain carries TRBV10-3 and TRBJ2-7; D possibly corresponds to TRBD2 (6 bases). The germline V gene encodes CDR1 ENHRY and CDR2 SYGVKD. V was trimmed by 6 bases and J by 3 bases, leaving 6 bases between them. This CDR3 has 11 residues. The CDR3 spells CAISGGYEQYF. As DNA, the CDR3 is TGTGCCATCAGCGGGGGCTACGAGCAGTACTTC.

The rearrangement joins TRBV10-1 to TRBJ2-2; maybe TRBD2 (5 bases). V gave up 5 bases and J gave up 0 bases, with 13 bases separating them. The CDR3 length is 16 residues. Germline V lookup: CDR1 WNHNN, CDR2 SYGVQD (reference sequence). CDR3 region: CASSRGRSANTGELFF. The CDR3 bases are TGCGCCAGCAGTCGGGGTCGGAGTGCGAACACCGGGGAGCTGTTTTTT.

The CDR3 protein is CASSQDLGGALNVLTF. CDR3 DNA: TGTGCCAGCAGCCAAGATTTAGGCGGGGCGTTAAACGTCCTGACTTTC. The chain joins TRBV4-2 to TRBJ2-6, with a possible D match to TRBD2 (6 bases). The CDR3 spans 16 residues. Germline V gives CDR1 LGHNA, CDR2 YNFKEQ. Trimming removed 0 bases from V and 10 bases from J, with 16 bases in between.

This chain uses TRBV18 with TRBJ2-7; no firm D call. The CDR3 totals 18 residues. Trimming took off 1 base at V and 5 bases at J, with 24 bases between the two ends. The V gene's germline CDR1 is KGHSH and CDR2 LQKENI. CDR3 protein: CASSPLSRAASTGNEQYF. CDR3 nucleotides: TGTGCCAGCTCACCACTTTCGAGAGCAGCGTCTACGGGTAACGAGCAGTACTTC.

This clone was seen only a few times. The chain employs TRBV28 and TRBJ2-4; 8 positions match TRBD1. Germline trimming cut 2 bases from V and 6 bases from J; bases unmatched to any gene: 6. This CDR3 has 15 residues. Germline V gives CDR1 MDHEN, CDR2 SYDVKM. The CDR3 region is CASSLVQGDRNIQYF. Written as DNA, the CDR3 is TGTGCCAGCAGTTTAGTACAGGGGGACAGAAACATTCAGTACTTC.

The chain combines TRBV4-1 with TRBJ1-4; D is perhaps TRBD1 (6 bases). The ends were cut back, 1 base at V and 8 bases at J, with 14 bases in the middle. The CDR3 spans 15 residues. The V gene's germline CDR1 is MGHRA and CDR2 YSYEKL. CDR3 DNA: TGCGCCAGCAGCCAAGGTTTTCACAGGGACGAAAAACTGTTTTTT. Translated: CASSQGFHRDEKLFF.

The V and J genes are TRBV6-1 and TRBJ1-6, with D hard to call. V lost 10 bases and J lost 6, with 7 bases in between. Germline CDR1 and CDR2: MNHNS and SASEGT. CDR3 length: 11 residues. Here the CDR3 DNA reads TGTGCCACCCACGGTAATTCACCCCTCCACTTT. It yields the protein CATHGNSPLHF.